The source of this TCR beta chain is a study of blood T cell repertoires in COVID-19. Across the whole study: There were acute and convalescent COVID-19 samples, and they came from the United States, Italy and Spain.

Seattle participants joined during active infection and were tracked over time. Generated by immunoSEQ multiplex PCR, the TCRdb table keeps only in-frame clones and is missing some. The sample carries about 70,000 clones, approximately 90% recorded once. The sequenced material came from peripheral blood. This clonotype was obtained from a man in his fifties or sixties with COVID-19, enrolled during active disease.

This chain's CDR3 is CASSQGQGPPMYF. CDR3 sequence (DNA): TGTGCCAGCAGCCAGGGACAGGGACCCCCCATGTACTTC. The V gene is TRBV28, the J gene TRBJ2-7; TRBD1 aligns across 9 bases. With 6 bases clipped from V and 12 bases from J, the junction kept 12 bases outside the gene matches. The CDR3 is 13 residues long. Per germline, CDR1 MDHEN and CDR2 SYDVKM.